The table lists the clone carrying this T cell receptor (beta chain) with many counts. Per germline, CDR1 SGDLS and CDR2 YYNGEE. The CDR3 consists of 15 residues. With V trimmed by 3 bases and J by 5 bases, 8 bases remained unmatched. These data are taken from a study of T-cell reconstitution after alpha-beta-depleted transplantation in children. This sample's TCRbeta library carried unique molecular identifier barcodes. Via MiXCR, TCRdb re-called the PCR reads, giving one row per CDR3 protein. The table records 250,000 to 300,000 distinct CDR3 sequences, approximately 9.8% of them present only once. This receptor was identified in a human donor who donated a stem cell graft to a child with SCID. This sample comprised PBMCs from the stem cell graft donor, obtained from the stem cell graft. The chain has TRBV9 and TRBJ2-5; 9 nucleotides align to TRBD1. CDR3 sequence (DNA): TGTGCCAGCAGCGGAGGACAGGGGCTCGGTGAGACCCAGTACTTC. This translates into CASSGGQGLGETQYF.